A single sample gave rise to the 2 T cell receptor beta chains below, sequenced in a study of circulating tumor DNA in untreated peripheral T-cell lymphoma. The repertoire was sequenced with immunoSEQ multiplex PCR; TCRdb's copy has only in-frame clones and lacks some. Here the sample spans 850 to 1,200 clones, approximately 82% being singletons. The sequenced material came from tumor tissue. The receptor set was obtained from a human donor with peripheral T-cell lymphoma.

The chain has TRBV6-8 and TRBJ2-7; 9 positions match TRBD1. Germline lookup yields CDR1 MNHGY and CDR2 SAAAGT. The junction had 8 bases not matched to a gene; V was cut back by 5 bases and J by 3 bases. This CDR3 has 15 amino acids. CDR3 amino acids: CASSTPGQGHYEQYF. CDR3 sequence (DNA): TGTGCCAGCAGTACTCCGGGACAGGGACACTACGAGCAGTACTTC.

This clone was recorded only once. The chain has TRBV6-4 and TRBJ2-3; no definite D call. This CDR3 has 11 amino acids. Germline V gene data show CDR1 as MRHNA and CDR2 as SNTAGT. Trimming took 7 bases from V and 6 from J, leaving 8 bases between them. CDR3 sequence: CASKLRDTQYF. The CDR3 DNA is TGTGCCAGCAAGTTGAGGGATACGCAGTATTTT.